Following are 12 T cell receptor beta chains from one sample sequenced in a study of human T cells and chemical hapten exposure. TCRdb used MiXCR to reprocess the RACE reads, holding one entry per CDR3 protein. The table records roughly 130,000 distinct CDR3 sequences, more than 7.5% of them present only once. As for time point: healthy volunteer bleed at 2 weeks. The starting material, unfractionated whole blood, was used for total RNA extraction. Specimen: whole blood. These receptors came from a male donor in good health. Some clones in this sample may be carry-over from other donors' samples.

This clonotype appeared many times. The chain is built from TRBV4-2 and TRBJ1-5; 8 nucleotides align to TRBD1. CDR1 is LGHNA and CDR2 is YNFKEQ in the germline V gene. The CDR3 is 16 residues long. The V and J ends lost 4 bases and 7 bases, in that order; junction bases with no gene match: 12. DNA for the CDR3: TGTGCCAGCAGCCTGCTCTCAGGACAGGGCGGACAGCCCCAGCATTTT. Translation gives CASSLLSGQGGQPQHF.

This clonotype came up a few times. The J gene is TRBJ1-5, the V gene TRBV29-1; maybe TRBD1 (5 bases). Trimming removed 7 bases from V and 6 bases from J, with 16 bases in between. The CDR3 covers 13 residues. Germline lookup yields CDR1 SQVTM and CDR2 ANQGSEA. The CDR3 sequence: CSAREGRRQPQHF. CDR3 coding DNA: TGCAGCGCCAGGGAGGGGAGGCGTCAGCCCCAGCATTTT.

In DNA form, the CDR3 reads TGCGCCAGCAGCCAAGGACAGGAAGAGACCCAGTACTTC. Amino acids: CASSQGQEETQYF. The chain couples TRBV4-3 to TRBJ2-5; D perhaps matches TRBD1 (6 bases). This CDR3 region has 13 residues. Trimming removed 1 base from V and 3 bases from J, with 6 bases in between. The germline V gene encodes CDR1 LGHNA and CDR2 YSLEER.

About this clonotype: Since a much larger clone is just one base distant, this may be a read error. The V gene is TRBV9, the J gene TRBJ2-2; 8 nucleotides agree with TRBD1. The germline CDR1 and CDR2 sequences are SGDLS and YYNGEE. The CDR3 has 13 residues. J lost 6 bases, V lost 5 bases, and 3 bases had no gene match. The CDR3 coding sequence is TGTGCCAGCAGTTCAGGGGGCTCCGGGGAGCTGTTTTTT. It yields the protein CASSSGGSGELFF.

At least ten counts were recorded for this clonotype. This chain uses TRBV4-2 with TRBJ2-7; D possibly corresponds to TRBD1 (7 bases). The CDR3 has 16 amino acids. V shed 1 base and J shed 1 base, with 14 bases lying between them. Germline-derived CDR1 and CDR2 are LGHNA and YNFKEQ. CDR3 DNA sequence: TGTGCCAGCAGCCAAGTTGGAGGGGGCGCGTCCTACGAGCAGTACTTC. It yields the protein CASSQVGGGASYEQYF.

The rearrangement uses TRBV6-5 and TRBJ1-2; the D gene is possibly TRBD1 (6 bases). Between the trimmed V and J ends, which lost 0 bases and 4 bases, there was a span of 12 bases. The germline gives CDR1 MNHEY, CDR2 SVGAGI. The CDR3 runs 15 residues. The CDR3 region has the DNA TGTGCCAGCAGTTACTCGGAGGGGGAGAGCTATGGCTACACCTTC. This gives the protein CASSYSEGESYGYTF.

This clonotype was counted between two and nine times. The rearrangement links TRBV27 to TRBJ2-7, with 8 bases identical to TRBD1. J lost 3 bases, V lost 6 bases, and 7 bases had no gene match. Per germline, CDR1 MNHEY and CDR2 SMNVEV (reference sequence). The CDR3 has 14 residues. This chain's CDR3 is CASSLGQAYYEQYF. The CDR3, as DNA: TGTGCCAGCAGCCTGGGACAGGCGTACTACGAGCAGTACTTC.

This clonotype has more than one count but fewer than ten. The chain recombines TRBV6-2 or TRBV6-3 with TRBJ2-2; 7 bases agree with TRBD1. The CDR3 consists of 15 residues. V was clipped by 6 bases and J by 4 bases; unmatched bases: 8. Germline assignment: CDR1 MNHEY and CDR2 SVGEGT. The CDR3 is CASSKGQIRTGELFF. Written as DNA, the CDR3 is TGTGCCAGCAGCAAGGGACAGATTCGCACCGGGGAGCTGTTTTTT.

The chain joins TRBV5-4 to TRBJ2-1; TRBD2 agrees at 10 bases. V lost 6 bases to trimming and J lost 6 bases; unmatched junction nucleotides: 6. The CDR3 loop spans 14 amino acids. Germline V gene sequence: CDR1 SGHNT, CDR2 YYREEE (reference sequence). CDR3 DNA sequence: TGTGCCAGCACCCCTAGCGGGAGCGGCAATGAGCAGTTCTTC. Translation gives CASTPSGSGNEQFF.

This clonotype was seen a few times. In DNA, the CDR3 is TGTGCCAGCAGCCAAGGGGGGGGTAACTCTGGAAACACCATATATTTT. It specifies CASSQGGGNSGNTIYF. This rearrangement joins TRBV3-1 to TRBJ1-3; TRBD1 might be the D (5 bases). The V gene's germline CDR1 is LGHDT and CDR2 YNNKEL (reference sequence). Trimming stripped 1 base from V and 0 bases from J, with 10 bases between. This CDR3 is built from 16 residues.

This clonotype came up many times. The J gene is TRBJ2-2, the V gene TRBV5-1; D may be TRBD1 (6 bases). The CDR3 contains 14 residues. Germline V gene lookup returns CDR1 SGHRS and CDR2 YFSETQ. Between the trimmed V and J ends, which lost 4 bases and 2 bases, there was a span of 9 bases. CDR3 bases: TGCGCCAGCAGCCCGGACAGTAACACCGGGGAGCTGTTTTTT. Its translation is CASSPDSNTGELFF.

The V gene is TRBV5-1, the J gene TRBJ1-3, with TRBD1 identical over 9 bases. CDR3 length: 15 residues. CDR1 is SGHRS, CDR2 YFSETQ, per germline. The V gene end was trimmed by 0 bases and the J gene end by 2 bases; junction bases not matched to a gene: 0. As DNA, the CDR3 is TGCGCCAGCAGCTTGGACAGGGGGCCTGGAAACACCATATATTTT. Its translation: CASSLDRGPGNTIYF.